The 14 T cell receptor beta chains presented below share a single source sample, sequenced in a study of T cells in Graves' hyperthyroidism and ophthalmopathy (dated by TCRdb to between 2018 and 2021). Library construction relied on multiplex PCR. TCRdb shows the sequencer as Illumina HiSeq 2000. The TCR beta CDR3 regions were amplified from the RNA transcripts. The first round of RT-PCR for the TCR CDR3 was performed with the HTBI primer set and the Qiagen OneStep RT-PCR kit. TCRdb applied fastp at Q25 and MiXCR to the public reads, then kept only in-frame beta chains. Entries that share a CDR3 protein sequence are merged under the most common genes and DNA. The sample yields 700,000 or so distinct CDR3 sequences; about 17% were counted once. The ten largest make up over 7.5% of the sample. What was sequenced was blood. The source of these receptors is a man younger than 30 with Graves' hyperthyroidism.

This clonotype was detected many times. The chain carries TRBV28 and TRBJ2-7; no clear D. Germline V CDR1 and CDR2: MDHEN, SYDVKM. Trimming stripped 3 bases from V and 2 bases from J, with 17 bases between. The CDR3 runs to 16 residues. In nucleotides, the CDR3 is TGTGCCAGCAGTTTCGTTGCAGGATATATAACCTACGAGCAGTACTTC. It encodes CASSFVAGYITYEQYF.

Written as DNA, the CDR3 is TGTGCCAGCAGCCCACACCGGCGCGGGGTTAGCACAGATACGCAGTATTTT. Protein: CASSPHRRGVSTDTQYF. This sequence joins TRBV7-3 and TRBJ2-3, with D possibly being TRBD2 (6 bases). The germline V gene has CDR1 SGHTA and CDR2 FQGTGA. The CDR3 totals 17 residues. The V end lost 5 bases, the J end lost 0 bases, and 18 bases lay between the germline ends.

This clonotype occurred a few times. The chain joins TRBV2 to TRBJ1-4; D is unresolved. Trimming removed 4 bases at V and 1 base at J, with 7 bases between. Germline V lookup: CDR1 SNHLY, CDR2 FYNNEI. CDR3 length: 14 residues. CDR3 residues: CASSAGVTNEKLFF. For the CDR3, the DNA is TGTGCCAGCAGTGCGGGTGTAACTAATGAAAAACTGTTTTTT.

The CDR3 DNA sequence: TGTGCCAGCAGTTACCCAGGGGGAAACACTGAAGCTTTCTTT. The encoded protein is CASSYPGGNTEAFF. The chain carries TRBV6-5 and TRBJ1-1, with 7 bases that match TRBD1. This CDR3 contains 14 residues. V was clipped by 2 bases and J by 2 bases; unmatched bases: 2. Germline V lookup: CDR1 MNHEY, CDR2 SVGAGI.

There are a few counts of this clonotype. This chain uses TRBV6-2 or TRBV6-3 with TRBJ2-3; TRBD2 aligns across 7 bases. Germline-derived CDR1 and CDR2 are MNHEY and SVGEGT. This CDR3 is built from 13 residues. Trimming cost V 0 bases and J 9 bases; bases outside gene matches: 3. CDR3 sequence reads: CASSYSASGTQYF. The CDR3 DNA is TGTGCCAGCAGTTACTCCGCTAGCGGCACGCAGTATTTT.

This clonotype was seen ten or more times. V is TRBV20-1 and J is TRBJ2-5; 12 nucleotides match TRBD2. The CDR3 extends over 15 amino acids. CDR1 is DFQATT and CDR2 is SNEGSKA in the germline V gene (reference sequence). Trimming removed 6 bases from V and 2 bases from J; junction bases left unmatched: 7. CDR3 in DNA: TGCAGTGCCGCTAGCGGGAGGGCCGGTCAAGAGACCCAGTACTTC. Translating it yields CSAASGRAGQETQYF.

The rearrangement uses TRBV7-9 and TRBJ1-1; D is ambiguous. CDR1 SEHNR and CDR2 FQNEAQ come from the germline V gene (reference sequence). The V end lost 5 bases, the J end lost 10 bases, and 17 bases lay between the germline ends. This CDR3 spans 13 amino acids. Written as DNA, the CDR3 is TGTGCCAGCAGCCCAAATGCCGGTAAGCGAGCTTTCTTT. Translated: CASSPNAGKRAFF.

CDR3 sequence reads: CATREPGLHYEQYF. The CDR3 nucleotides are TGTGCCACCCGTGAACCGGGACTACACTACGAGCAGTACTTC. The chain has TRBV28 and TRBJ2-7, with 7 positions matching TRBD2. This CDR3 has 14 residues. Germline CDR1 and CDR2: MDHEN and SYDVKM. V shed 10 bases, J shed 3 bases, and the junction held 12 bases outside the gene matches.

This clonotype was observed a few times. This chain connects TRBV19 to TRBJ1-2, with D hard to call. CDR3 size: 15 residues. The V and J ends lost 4 bases and 0 bases respectively, with 12 bases between them. Germline V gene lookup returns CDR1 LNHDA and CDR2 SQIVND (reference sequence). The CDR3: CASSTRRVSNYGYTF. The CDR3 DNA is TGTGCCAGTAGTACCAGAAGGGTATCTAACTATGGCTACACCTTC.

This clonotype was observed many times. The genes are TRBV7-8 and TRBJ1-4; no firm D call. CDR3 length equals 12 residues. Per germline, CDR1 SGHVS and CDR2 FQNEAQ. V lost 4 bases to trimming and J lost 8 bases, with 8 bases between them. CDR3 nucleotides: TGTGCCAGCAGCTCCGAAGGGGAAAAACTGTTTTTT. This gives the protein CASSSEGEKLFF.

V gene TRBV28 combines with J gene TRBJ1-2; unclear D gene. Germline lookup yields CDR1 MDHEN and CDR2 SYDVKM. V lost 3 bases and J lost 0, with 5 bases in between. The CDR3 has 13 amino acids. The DNA of the CDR3 is TGTGCCAGCAGTTTCCTCACTAACTATGGCTACACCTTC. It codes for CASSFLTNYGYTF.

This clonotype was seen a handful of times. The chain couples TRBV20-1 to TRBJ2-3; 8 positions agree with TRBD2. Losses at the gene ends were 1 base for V and 6 bases for J; bases not matched to a gene: 3. The CDR3 spans 13 residues. The germline V gene has CDR1 DFQATT and CDR2 SNEGSKA (reference sequence). CDR3 sequence reads: CSARAGGGDTQYF. The CDR3 DNA reads TGCAGTGCTAGAGCGGGAGGGGGGGATACGCAGTATTTT.

At least ten counts were recorded for this clonotype. The V gene is TRBV28, the J gene TRBJ1-2; possible D gene TRBD1, 5 bases. The germline CDR1 and CDR2 sequences are MDHEN and SYDVKM. The CDR3 runs to 13 residues. Between the trimmed V and J ends, which lost 0 bases and 7 bases, there was a span of 9 bases. CDR3 amino acids: CASSLWGVLGYTF. Written as DNA, the CDR3 is TGTGCCAGCAGTTTATGGGGGGTTCTTGGCTACACCTTC.

This clonotype occurred a few times. In nucleotides, the CDR3 is TGTGCCAGCAGCCAAGGGACAGGGGGCAGTCAGCCCCAGCATTTT. It yields the protein CASSQGTGGSQPQHF. The chain employs TRBV5-5 and TRBJ1-5; 12 bases are shared with TRBD1. After removal of 4 bases from V and 6 bases from J, the junction contained 5 bases not matched to a gene. The CDR3 totals 15 residues. Germline-derived CDR1 and CDR2 are SGHKS and YYEKEE (reference sequence).